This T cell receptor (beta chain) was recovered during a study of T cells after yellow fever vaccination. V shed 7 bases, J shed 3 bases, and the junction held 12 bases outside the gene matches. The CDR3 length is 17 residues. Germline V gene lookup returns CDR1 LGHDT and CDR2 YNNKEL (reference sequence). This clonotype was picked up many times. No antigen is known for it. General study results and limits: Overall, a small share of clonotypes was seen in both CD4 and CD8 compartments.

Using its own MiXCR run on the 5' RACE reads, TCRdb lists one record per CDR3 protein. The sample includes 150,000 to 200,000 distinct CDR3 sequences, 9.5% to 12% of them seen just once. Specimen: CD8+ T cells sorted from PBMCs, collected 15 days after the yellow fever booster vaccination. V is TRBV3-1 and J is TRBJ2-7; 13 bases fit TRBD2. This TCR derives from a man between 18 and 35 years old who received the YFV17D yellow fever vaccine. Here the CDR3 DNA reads TGTGCCAGCAACCCGACTAGCGGGGGGACCTTTAGCTACGAGCAGTACTTC. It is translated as CASNPTSGGTFSYEQYF.